This TCR beta chain was sequenced for a study of cytomegalovirus exposure and HLA in healthy donors. Study-level results: A later analysis linked a missense variant in DCLRE1C to the trimming of TCR beta V and J genes. Associated with HLA alleles at 0.05 false discovery rate in a later analysis were over 15,000 TCR beta sequences.

The study ran its PCR with 60 Vbeta and 13 Jbeta primers. TCRdb's table, derived via immunoSEQ multiplex PCR, lists solely in-frame clones and lacks some. Among 100,000 to 150,000 clones listed, 70% to 85% were seen once. As for this clone: The antigen remains undetermined.

The germline V gene encodes CDR1 SGHAT and CDR2 FQNNGV. CDR3 size: 17 residues. The ends were cut back, 5 bases at V and 4 bases at J, with 21 bases in the middle. This TCR came from a woman aged 45 to 65 in good health and CMV-seronegative. The V call is TRBV11-2, the J call TRBJ2-1, with D tentatively TRBD2 (5 bases). The sequencing sample was made of PBMCs. The DNA of the CDR3 is TGTGCCAGCAGCCCCTCCCTCACAGCGGCTCGTTACAATGAGCAGTTCTTC. It codes for CASSPSLTAARYNEQFF.